Below, one TCR beta chain is given with its context. Its antigen is not known. There were likely unrecorded immune exposures, though donors were nominally healthy when sampled. The entry originates in a study of cytomegalovirus exposure and HLA in healthy donors. Study results and caveats: An analysis that was carried out later associated 16,000 or so TCR beta sequences with HLA alleles at 0.05 false discovery rate. Segments of the TCR beta V type were, in most cases, productive about 90% or about 30% of the time in an earlier analysis. Reports credit the classifier with highly specific, highly sensitive diagnosis of cytomegalovirus status.

Primers for the PCR totalled 60 Vbeta and 13 Jbeta. Some clones are missing from TCRdb's copy, which holds only in-frame ones; the method was immunoSEQ multiplex PCR. The sample lists about 140,000 clones, around 80% occurring once. The source is a female donor in good health and CMV-seronegative. Material: PBMCs.

CDR3 amino acids: CARATGEGGYTF. For the CDR3, the DNA is TGTGCCCGGGCGACAGGGGAAGGGGGCTACACCTTC. The chain couples TRBV2 to TRBJ1-2, with TRBD1 identical over 8 bases. The CDR3 totals 12 residues. Germline V gene sequence: CDR1 SNHLY, CDR2 FYNNEI. After removal of 11 bases from V and 8 bases from J, the junction contained 10 bases not matched to a gene.